The 24 T cell receptor beta chains listed next were all sequenced from one sample in a study of blood T cell repertoires in COVID-19. Sequencing used immunoSEQ multiplex PCR; TCRdb keeps in-frame clones, though not all of them. This sample has 48,000 or so clones, with less than 95% found just once. Sequencing was done on a sample of peripheral blood. These receptor sequences come from a human donor in a cohort sampled during active COVID-19.

This chain links TRBV24-1 with TRBJ1-2; D remains ambiguous. Germline V gene sequence: CDR1 KGHDR, CDR2 SFDVKD. The CDR3 sequence is 14 residues long. V dropped 6 bases and J dropped 1 base, with 11 bases sitting between them. The CDR3 here is CATSTQNINYGYTF. CDR3 coding DNA: TGTGCCACCAGTACGCAGAATATTAACTATGGCTACACCTTC.

The rearrangement uses TRBV27 and TRBJ2-4; 10 bases align to TRBD2. Germline values: CDR1 MNHEY, CDR2 SMNVEV (reference sequence). The V and J ends lost 5 bases and 7 bases, in that order; junction bases with no gene match: 11. The CDR3 runs 16 residues. CDR3 region: CASSPASGRQRNIQYF. CDR3 coding DNA: TGTGCCAGCAGTCCCGCTAGCGGGAGACAGAGGAACATTCAGTACTTC.

The chain is built from TRBV5-4 and TRBJ1-2; D remains ambiguous. The CDR3 runs to 13 residues. Trimming took off 3 bases at V and 8 bases at J, with 14 bases between the two ends. The germline V gene has CDR1 SGHNT and CDR2 YYREEE (reference sequence). The chain's CDR3 is CASSYFARKGYTF. In DNA form, the CDR3 reads TGTGCCAGCAGCTACTTTGCCAGGAAGGGCTACACCTTC.

This clone was counted between two and nine times. This chain links TRBV3-1 (or the pseudogene TRBV3-2) with TRBJ2-7; 10 bases align to TRBD1. The V segment lost 3 bases and the J segment 7 bases; nucleotides outside the gene matches: 12. CDR3 length equals 16 residues. Per germline, CDR1 LGHDT and CDR2 YNNKEL (reference sequence). The CDR3 loop reads CASSHDMGGQGGEQYF. The CDR3, as DNA: TGTGCCAGCAGCCATGATATGGGAGGACAGGGGGGTGAGCAGTACTTC.

This clone was seen just once. The chain has TRBV3-1 (or the pseudogene TRBV3-2) and TRBJ2-2, with 9 bases aligning to TRBD2. V shed 7 bases and J 0 bases; nucleotides not matched to a gene: 3. Germline-derived CDR1 and CDR2 are LGHDT and YNNKEL (reference sequence). The length of the CDR3 is 15 residues. CDR3 coding DNA: TGTGCCAGCACCAGACTAGCGGCGAACACCGGGGAGCTGTTTTTT. Amino acids: CASTRLAANTGELFF.

V usage is TRBV2 and J usage is TRBJ2-7; 8 bases match TRBD1. With 6 bases clipped from V and 3 bases from J, the junction kept 10 bases outside the gene matches. Per the germline V gene, CDR1 is SNHLY and CDR2 is FYNNEI. The CDR3 length is 15 residues. The CDR3 region has the DNA TGTGCCAGCAGCGGTAACAGGGGGGTGATCTACGAGCAGTACTTC. Its protein product is CASSGNRGVIYEQYF.

This chain links TRBV27 with TRBJ1-1; TRBD1 aligns across 7 bases. There are 13 residues in the CDR3. Germline trimming cut 3 bases from V and 4 bases from J; bases unmatched to any gene: 2. Germline V lookup: CDR1 MNHEY, CDR2 SMNVEV (reference sequence). CDR3 amino acids: CASSFDRVTEAFF. The CDR3 DNA reads TGTGCCAGCAGTTTTGACAGGGTCACTGAAGCTTTCTTT.

For this clone: This same CDR3 is encoded by further DNA sequences in the sample. This rearrangement joins TRBV20-1 to TRBJ1-2, with D perhaps matching TRBD1 (6 bases). This CDR3 region has 10 residues. Germline V gives CDR1 DFQATT, CDR2 SNEGSKA (reference sequence). The germline V and J ends were trimmed by 5 bases and 6 bases, with 7 bases remaining between them. In nucleotides, the CDR3 is TGCAGTGCTTCAGGGGATGGCTACACCTTC. Amino acid sequence: CSASGDGYTF.

The V call is TRBV25-1, the J call TRBJ2-3; D unresolved. Looked up from germline, CDR1 is MGHDK and CDR2 is SYGVNS. The V end lost 6 bases, the J end lost 2 bases, and 6 bases lay between the germline ends. The CDR3 has 12 residues. The CDR3 sequence is CASRTPTDTQYF. As DNA, the CDR3 is TGTGCCAGCAGGACACCCACAGATACGCAGTATTTT.

The CDR3 sequence: CASSTDYQETQYF. The CDR3 coding sequence is TGTGCCAGCTCAACGGACTACCAAGAGACCCAGTACTTC. The chain employs TRBV18 and TRBJ2-5; TRBD2 is a possible D gene (5 bases). The CDR3 is 13 residues long. CDR1 KGHSH and CDR2 LQKENI come from the germline V gene. The V and J ends lost 5 bases and 0 bases respectively, with 7 bases between them.

The chain combines TRBV3-1 (or the pseudogene TRBV3-2) with TRBJ1-1; D is uncertain. From germline, CDR1 is LGHDT and CDR2 YNNKEL (reference sequence). The germline V and J ends were trimmed by 1 base and 7 bases, with 16 bases remaining between them. The CDR3 loop spans 15 amino acids. The CDR3 DNA sequence: TGTGCCAGCAGCCAAGCGCCGGCAGGCGGGAATGAAGCTTTCTTT. Translation: CASSQAPAGGNEAFF.

The chain joins TRBV18 to TRBJ2-7; 8 bases are a match to TRBD1. V trimming: 3 bases; J trimming: 2 bases; junction bases outside the gene matches: 6. CDR3 length: 15 amino acids. From germline, CDR1 is KGHSH and CDR2 LQKENI. Written as DNA, the CDR3 is TGTGCCAGCTCACCGTGGACAGGGATCCCCTACGAGCAGTACTTC. Residues: CASSPWTGIPYEQYF.

This chain uses TRBV10-1 with TRBJ1-1; D uncertain. The CDR3 contains 15 residues. Germline values: CDR1 WNHNN, CDR2 SYGVQD (reference sequence). V was cut by 4 bases and J by 6 bases, with 18 bases left in between. Here the CDR3 reads CASSGQGNGRPEAFF. CDR3 coding DNA: TGCGCCAGCAGTGGACAAGGTAACGGTCGCCCTGAAGCTTTCTTT.

The CDR3 here is CASGLGPGGDTEAFF. CDR3 in DNA: TGCGCCAGCGGTTTGGGGCCCGGCGGGGACACTGAAGCTTTCTTT. The V call is TRBV5-1, the J call TRBJ1-1; D perhaps matches TRBD1 (5 bases). Germline V gene data show CDR1 as SGHRS and CDR2 as YFSETQ. CDR3 length: 15 amino acids. The V end was cut by 7 bases, the J end by 3 bases, with 19 bases between.

This chain uses TRBV5-4 with TRBJ2-5; 9 bases are shared with TRBD1. The CDR3 covers 15 residues. The V segment lost 4 bases and the J segment 4 bases; nucleotides outside the gene matches: 8. Germline CDR1 is SGHNT and CDR2 is YYREEE (reference sequence). CDR3 sequence: CASSRAQGAVETQYF. The CDR3 nucleotides read TGTGCCAGCAGCAGGGCACAGGGGGCAGTAGAGACCCAGTACTTC.

This chain connects TRBV5-1 to TRBJ2-3, with TRBD1 identical over 7 bases. Germline V gene sequence: CDR1 SGHRS, CDR2 YFSETQ. Trimming removed 4 bases from V and 1 base from J; junction bases left unmatched: 12. CDR3 length: 17 residues. The CDR3 DNA reads TGCGCCAGCAGCGTAAACTTTCAGGGGGTTGGCACAGATACGCAGTATTTT. It translates to CASSVNFQGVGTDTQYF.

The chain links TRBV19 to TRBJ2-7, with D possibly matching TRBD1 (6 bases). V was cut by 6 bases and J by 7 bases, with 22 bases left in between. This CDR3 has 15 amino acids. Germline-derived CDR1 and CDR2 are LNHDA and SQIVND (reference sequence). The CDR3 nucleotides are TGTGCCAGTAGCGATTCCGGGACACCAGTTTGGGAGCAGTACTTC. Its protein is CASSDSGTPVWEQYF.

The rearrangement joins TRBV5-4 to TRBJ2-7; 7 nucleotides align to TRBD1. Per the germline V gene, CDR1 is SGHNT and CDR2 is YYREEE (reference sequence). The CDR3 is 14 residues long. The ends lost 4 bases at V and 6 bases at J; junction bases unmatched: 10. Written as DNA, the CDR3 is TGTGCCAGCAGCGCTGGACAGGATAGAGGCGAGCAGTACTTC. It is translated as CASSAGQDRGEQYF.

This chain joins TRBV2 and TRBJ2-5; D is ambiguous. The V end was cut by 4 bases, the J end by 7 bases, with 13 bases between. The CDR3 extends over 13 amino acids. CDR1 is SNHLY and CDR2 is FYNNEI in the germline V gene. This chain's CDR3 is CASSVGDPGTQYF. The DNA for the CDR3 is TGTGCCAGCAGTGTTGGTGACCCGGGGACCCAGTACTTC.

A single count supports this clone. The chain combines TRBV27 with TRBJ1-2; D ambiguous. The CDR3 length is 14 residues. Germline loops: CDR1 MNHEY, CDR2 SMNVEV (reference sequence). V lost 2 bases and J 3 bases, leaving 10 bases between the germline ends. The CDR3 here is CASSLGGPYYGYTF. The DNA of the CDR3 is TGTGCCAGCAGTTTAGGAGGACCATACTATGGCTACACCTTC.

The rearrangement uses TRBV6-1 and TRBJ2-3; maybe TRBD2 (6 bases). This CDR3 has 15 residues. Trimming pared 3 bases from V and 2 bases from J, leaving 12 bases between. CDR1 and CDR2 (germline): MNHNS, SASEGT. The CDR3, as DNA: TGTGCCAGCAGTGATCTGTCGGGGGTCACAGATACGCAGTATTTT. It yields the protein CASSDLSGVTDTQYF.

This chain connects TRBV27 to TRBJ1-1, with D possibly matching TRBD1 (5 bases). V lost 3 bases to trimming and J lost 4 bases, with 18 bases between them. Per the germline V gene, CDR1 is MNHEY and CDR2 is SMNVEV (reference sequence). This CDR3 has 16 residues. CDR3 loop: CASSFGGRGGGTEAFF. The CDR3 DNA is TGTGCCAGCAGTTTTGGGGGGAGGGGTGGGGGCACTGAAGCTTTCTTT.

The V call is TRBV4-1, the J call TRBJ2-1; no definite D call. The length of the CDR3 is 11 residues. Trimming shortened V by 4 bases and J by 6 bases, and 4 bases separated the two germline ends. CDR1 and CDR2 from the germline V gene are MGHRA and YSYEKL. The CDR3 reads CASSPGNEQFF. The DNA for the CDR3 is TGCGCCAGCAGCCCGGGCAATGAGCAGTTCTTC.

This chain uses TRBV19 with TRBJ2-1; TRBD1 matches at 8 bases. This CDR3 comprises 16 residues. Trimming removed 5 bases from V and 0 bases from J; junction bases left unmatched: 6. Germline CDR1 is LNHDA and CDR2 is SQIVND (reference sequence). The CDR3 reads CASSQTRGLSYNEQFF. The CDR3 DNA sequence: TGTGCCAGTAGTCAAACCAGGGGGCTCTCCTACAATGAGCAGTTCTTC.